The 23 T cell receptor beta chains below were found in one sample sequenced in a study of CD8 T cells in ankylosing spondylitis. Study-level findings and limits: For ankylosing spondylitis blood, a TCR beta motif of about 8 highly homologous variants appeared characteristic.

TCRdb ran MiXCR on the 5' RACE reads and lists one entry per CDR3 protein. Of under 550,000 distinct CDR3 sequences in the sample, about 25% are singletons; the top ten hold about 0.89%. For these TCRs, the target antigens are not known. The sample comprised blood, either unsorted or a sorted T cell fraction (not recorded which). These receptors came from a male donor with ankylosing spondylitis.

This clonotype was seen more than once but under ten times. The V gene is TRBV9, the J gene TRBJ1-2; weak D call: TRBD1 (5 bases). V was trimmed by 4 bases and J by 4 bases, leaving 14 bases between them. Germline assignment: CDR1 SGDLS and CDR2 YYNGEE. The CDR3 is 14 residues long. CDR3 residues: CASSPRNGGYGYTF. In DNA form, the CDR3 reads TGTGCCAGCAGCCCCCGCAATGGGGGCTATGGCTACACCTTC.

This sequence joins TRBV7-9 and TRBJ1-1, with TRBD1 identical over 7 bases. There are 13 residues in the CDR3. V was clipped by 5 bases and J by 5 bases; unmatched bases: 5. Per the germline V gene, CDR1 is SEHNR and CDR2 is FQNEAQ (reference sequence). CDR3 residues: CASSPGGQTEAFF. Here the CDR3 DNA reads TGTGCCAGCAGCCCAGGGGGACAAACTGAAGCTTTCTTT.

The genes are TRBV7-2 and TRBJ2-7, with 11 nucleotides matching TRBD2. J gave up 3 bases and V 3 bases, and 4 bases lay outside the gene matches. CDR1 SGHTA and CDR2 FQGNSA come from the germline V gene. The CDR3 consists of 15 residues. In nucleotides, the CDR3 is TGTGCCAGCAGCTTGACTAGCGGGAATCACTACGAGCAGTACTTC. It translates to CASSLTSGNHYEQYF.

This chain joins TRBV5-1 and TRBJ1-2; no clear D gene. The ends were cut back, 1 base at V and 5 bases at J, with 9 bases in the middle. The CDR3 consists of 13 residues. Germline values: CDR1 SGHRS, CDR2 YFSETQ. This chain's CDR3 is CASSLSARYGYTF. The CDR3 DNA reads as TGCGCCAGCAGCTTGTCTGCGCGTTATGGCTACACCTTC. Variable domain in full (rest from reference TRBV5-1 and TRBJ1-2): KAGVTQTPRYLIKTRGQQVTLSCSPISGHRSVSWYQQTPGQGLQFLFEYFSETQRNKGNFPGRFSGRQFSNSRSEMNVSTLELGDSALYLCASSLSARYGYTFGSGTRLTVV.

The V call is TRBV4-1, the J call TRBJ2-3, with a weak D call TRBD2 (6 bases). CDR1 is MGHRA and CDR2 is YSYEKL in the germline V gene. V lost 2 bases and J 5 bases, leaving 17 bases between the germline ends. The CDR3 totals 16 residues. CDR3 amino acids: CASSQSIREDRDTQYF. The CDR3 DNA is TGCGCCAGCAGCCAATCAATAAGGGAGGATCGAGATACGCAGTATTTT.

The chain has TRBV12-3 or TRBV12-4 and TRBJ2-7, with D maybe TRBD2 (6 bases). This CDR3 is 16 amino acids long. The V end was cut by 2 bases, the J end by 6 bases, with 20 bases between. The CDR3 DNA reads TGTGCCAGCAGTTTACACGGGGGAGCCGGGGCGGTCGAGCAGTACTTC. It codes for CASSLHGGAGAVEQYF.

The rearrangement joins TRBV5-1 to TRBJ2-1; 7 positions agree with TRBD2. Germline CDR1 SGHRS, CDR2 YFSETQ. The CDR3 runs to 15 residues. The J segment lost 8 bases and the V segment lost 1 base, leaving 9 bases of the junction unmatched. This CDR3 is CASSLRAGEVYEQFF. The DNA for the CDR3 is TGCGCCAGCAGCTTGAGGGCGGGAGAAGTCTATGAGCAGTTCTTC. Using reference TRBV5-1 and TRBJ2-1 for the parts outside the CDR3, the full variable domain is KAGVTQTPRYLIKTRGQQVTLSCSPISGHRSVSWYQQTPGQGLQFLFEYFSETQRNKGNFPGRFSGRQFSNSRSEMNVSTLELGDSALYLCASSLRAGEVYEQFFGPGTRLTVL.

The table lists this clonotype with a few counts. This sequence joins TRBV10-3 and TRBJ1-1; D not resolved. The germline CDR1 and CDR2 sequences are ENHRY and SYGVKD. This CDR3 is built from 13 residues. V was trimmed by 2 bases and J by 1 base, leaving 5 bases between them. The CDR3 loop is CAISETENTEAFF. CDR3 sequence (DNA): TGTGCCATCAGTGAGACAGAGAACACTGAAGCTTTCTTT.

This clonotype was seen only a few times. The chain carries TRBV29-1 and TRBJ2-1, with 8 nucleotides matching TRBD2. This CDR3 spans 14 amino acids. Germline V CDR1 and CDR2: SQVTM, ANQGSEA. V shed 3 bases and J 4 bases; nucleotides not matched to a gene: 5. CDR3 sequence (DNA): TGCAGCGTTGATGGCGGGACTAGATACAATGAGCAGTTCTTC. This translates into CSVDGGTRYNEQFF.

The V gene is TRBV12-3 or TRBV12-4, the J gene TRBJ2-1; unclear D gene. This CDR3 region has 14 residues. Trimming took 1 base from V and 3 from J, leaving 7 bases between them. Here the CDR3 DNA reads TGTGCCAGCAGTTTAGACTGGCGCTACAATGAGCAGTTCTTC. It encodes CASSLDWRYNEQFF.

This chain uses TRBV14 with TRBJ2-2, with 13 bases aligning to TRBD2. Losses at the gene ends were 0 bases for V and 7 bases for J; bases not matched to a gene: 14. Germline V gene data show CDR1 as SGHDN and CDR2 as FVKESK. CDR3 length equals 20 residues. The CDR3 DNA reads TGTGCCAGCAGCCAAGAGACTCCACCACTAGCGGGAGGGACCGGCGGGGAGCTGTTTTTT. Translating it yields CASSQETPPLAGGTGGELFF.

The CDR3 sequence is CASSLTGHNSPLHF. Here the CDR3 DNA reads TGCGCCAGCAGCTTAACCGGCCATAATTCACCCCTCCACTTT. The chain carries TRBV5-1 and TRBJ1-6; no clear D gene. Germline V CDR1 and CDR2: SGHRS, YFSETQ. The CDR3 contains 14 residues. The ends were cut back, 2 bases at V and 5 bases at J, with 8 bases in the middle.

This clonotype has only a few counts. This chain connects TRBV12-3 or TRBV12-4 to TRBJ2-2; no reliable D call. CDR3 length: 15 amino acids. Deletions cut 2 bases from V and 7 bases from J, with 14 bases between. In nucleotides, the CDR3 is TGTGCCAGCAGTTTACGACCCTACAATGACGGGGAGCTGTTTTTT. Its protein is CASSLRPYNDGELFF.

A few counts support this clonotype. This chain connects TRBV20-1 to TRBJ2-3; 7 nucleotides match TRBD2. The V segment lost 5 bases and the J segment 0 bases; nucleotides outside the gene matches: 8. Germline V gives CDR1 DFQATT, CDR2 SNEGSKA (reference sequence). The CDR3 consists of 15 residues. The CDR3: CSAPLAGPSTDTQYF. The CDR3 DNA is TGCAGTGCTCCTTTAGCGGGCCCTAGCACAGATACGCAGTATTTT.

This CDR3 is CASSLEVWQGAINEQFF. CDR3 DNA sequence: TGTGCCAGCAGTTTAGAAGTATGGCAGGGGGCCATCAATGAGCAGTTCTTC. The gene calls are TRBV27 and TRBJ2-1; 8 bases are a match to TRBD1. CDR3 length: 17 residues. V lost 2 bases, J lost 6 bases, and 12 bases stayed unmatched. Germline V CDR1 and CDR2: MNHEY, SMNVEV (reference sequence).

The CDR3 DNA reads TGTGCCAGCAGCTTAGCCAGGGGGCCTCAGGAGACCCAGTACTTC. It specifies CASSLARGPQETQYF. V usage is TRBV11-2 and J usage is TRBJ2-5; 8 bases fit TRBD1. This CDR3 spans 15 amino acids. The J segment lost 5 bases and the V segment lost 1 base, leaving 6 bases of the junction unmatched. Germline V gene sequence: CDR1 SGHAT, CDR2 FQNNGV. Full variable domain (rest looked up from reference TRBV11-2 and TRBJ2-5): EAGVAQSPRYKIIEKRQSVAFWCNPISGHATLYWYQQILGQGPKLLIQFQNNGVVDDSQLPKDRFSAERLKGVDSTLKIQPAKLEDSAVYLCASSLARGPQETQYFGPGTRLLVL.

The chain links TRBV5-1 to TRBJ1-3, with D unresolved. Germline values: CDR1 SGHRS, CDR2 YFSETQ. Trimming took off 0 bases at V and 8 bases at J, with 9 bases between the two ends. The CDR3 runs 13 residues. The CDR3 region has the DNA TGCGCCAGCAGCTTGGATACCTCGTACACCATATATTTT. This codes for CASSLDTSYTIYF.

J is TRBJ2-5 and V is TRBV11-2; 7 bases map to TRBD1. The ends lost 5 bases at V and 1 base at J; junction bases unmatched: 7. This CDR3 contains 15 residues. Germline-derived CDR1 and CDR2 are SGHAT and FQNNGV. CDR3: CASSPSTGPQETQYF. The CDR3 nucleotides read TGTGCCAGCAGCCCATCGACAGGGCCCCAAGAGACCCAGTACTTC.

The CDR3 protein is CASSALSGGREQFF. As DNA, the CDR3 is TGTGCCAGCAGCGCCTTATCGGGGGGACGGGAGCAGTTCTTC. The J gene is TRBJ2-1, the V gene TRBV9; TRBD2 matches 7 bases. The germline CDR1 and CDR2 sequences are SGDLS and YYNGEE. The CDR3 loop spans 14 amino acids. Losses at the gene ends were 3 bases for V and 10 bases for J; bases not matched to a gene: 10. The full variable domain, its missing parts supplied by reference TRBV9 and TRBJ2-1, is DSGVTQTPKHLITATGQRVTLRCSPRSGDLSVYWYQQSLDQGLQFLIQYYNGEERAKGNILERFSAQQFPDLHSELNLSSLELGDSALYFCASSALSGGREQFFGPGTRLTVL.

The CDR3 nucleotides read TGCGCCAGCAGCCCAACCCCAGGGTACACCGGGGAGCTGTTTTTT. Translation gives CASSPTPGYTGELFF. The genes are TRBV5-1 and TRBJ2-2, with a possible D match to TRBD1 (5 bases). Germline CDR1 is SGHRS and CDR2 is YFSETQ. The V end lost 4 bases, the J end lost 3 bases, and 13 bases lay between the germline ends. The CDR3 contains 15 residues.

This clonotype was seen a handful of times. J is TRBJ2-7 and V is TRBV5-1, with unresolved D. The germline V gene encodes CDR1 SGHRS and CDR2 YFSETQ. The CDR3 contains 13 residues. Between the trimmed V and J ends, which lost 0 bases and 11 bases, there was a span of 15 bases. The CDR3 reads CASSLVGRVPKYF. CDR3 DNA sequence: TGCGCCAGCAGCTTGGTTGGGCGTGTTCCGAAGTACTTC.

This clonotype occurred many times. CDR3 sequence: CASSPRGSYNEQFF. The DNA for the CDR3 is TGTGCCAGCAGTCCCAGGGGCTCCTACAATGAGCAGTTCTTC. The J gene is TRBJ2-1, the V gene TRBV6-1; possibly TRBD1 for D (6 bases). Trimming shortened V by 5 bases and J by 0 bases, and 8 bases separated the two germline ends. The germline CDR1 and CDR2 sequences are MNHNS and SASEGT. The CDR3 spans 14 residues.

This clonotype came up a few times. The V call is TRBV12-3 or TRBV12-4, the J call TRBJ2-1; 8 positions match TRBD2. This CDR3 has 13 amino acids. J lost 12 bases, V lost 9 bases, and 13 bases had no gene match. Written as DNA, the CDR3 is TGTGCCAGTCAGACTAGCGCCGGGGGTCTGCAGTTCTTC. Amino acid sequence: CASQTSAGGLQFF.